The 5 T cell receptor beta chains listed next were all sequenced from one sample in a study of blood T cells in healthy people across ages. Through a sample-barcoded 5' primer and a J-beta primer mix, a second PCR was run for about 6 to 11 cycles. MiXCR was run by TCRdb on the 5' RACE reads, yielding one entry per CDR3 protein. Of more than 700,000 distinct CDR3 sequences listed, around 50% are singletons. Sequencing was performed on blood. These receptors were collected from a man older than 75 in good health.

This clonotype was picked up a small number of times. Relative to the germline gene, one junction end is altered; a read error may explain this. This chain links TRBV11-2 with TRBJ2-7; 12 nucleotides line up with TRBD2. Germline V gives CDR1 SGHAT, CDR2 FQNNGV. The CDR3 length is 17 residues. DNA for the CDR3: TGCGCCAGCAGCCACGGGACTAGCGGGTTCGGGACCTGGGAGCAGTACTTC. Its protein product is CASSHGTSGFGTWEQYF.

A single count supports this clonotype. The chain carries TRBV5-1 and TRBJ1-6; D is uncertain. The CDR3 covers 17 residues. The germline gives CDR1 SGHRS, CDR2 YFSETQ. Trimming pared 1 base from V and 1 base from J, leaving 12 bases between. The CDR3 DNA reads as TGCGCCAGCAGCTTGAGGGTCGGAGGGTCCTATAATTCACCCCTCCACTTT. Translated: CASSLRVGGSYNSPLHF.

The chain joins TRBV24-1 to TRBJ2-1; 9 bases map to TRBD2. The CDR3 has 11 residues. CDR1 is KGHDR and CDR2 is SFDVKD in the germline V gene. V shed 10 bases, J shed 13 bases, and the junction held 7 bases outside the gene matches. The CDR3 region has the DNA TGTGCCACGGAGCGGGGGGCCACACAGTTCTTC. This sequence encodes CATERGATQFF.

The V and J genes are TRBV18 and TRBJ2-7, with D tentatively TRBD2 (5 bases). TRBJ2-5 explains the end of the DNA better; the J call may be wrong. Germline CDR1 and CDR2: KGHSH and LQKENI. The CDR3 length is 14 residues. The CDR3 here is CASSPPGADETQYF. DNA of the CDR3: TGTGCCAGCTCACCACCGGGAGCGGATGAGACCCAGTACTTC.

The rearrangement uses TRBV7-9 and TRBJ2-6; perhaps D is TRBD1 or TRBD2 (5 bases each). The CDR3 spans 16 residues. The ends were cut back, 5 bases at V and 3 bases at J, with 14 bases in the middle. Germline-derived CDR1 and CDR2 are SEHNR and FQNEAQ (reference sequence). The CDR3 is CASSPRGVGGANVLTF. The CDR3 DNA reads TGTGCCAGCAGCCCAAGAGGGGTTGGTGGGGCCAACGTCCTGACTTTC.